Sequencing of this T cell receptor (beta chain) was carried out in a study of blood T cell repertoires in COVID-19. Overall study: Samples representing acute and convalescent COVID-19 were sourced from the United States, Italy and Spain. From T cells, B-cell-depleted T cells, or PBMCs came the material, which was cDNA or gDNA.

Germline CDR1 ENHRY, CDR2 SYGVKD. The CDR3 runs to 12 residues. Trimming removed 4 bases at V and 8 bases at J, with 9 bases between. Sequenced by immunoSEQ multiplex PCR; TCRdb stores in-frame clones only, minus some. This sample has some 83,000 clones, with approximately 89% found just once. This TCR derives from a man aged 60 to 69 with acute or convalescent COVID-19. J is TRBJ2-1 and V is TRBV10-3; possibly TRBD2 for D (6 bases). Source material: peripheral blood. The CDR3 is CAISVGGDEQFF. CDR3 in DNA: TGTGCCATCAGTGTCGGCGGGGATGAGCAGTTCTTC.